This T cell receptor beta chain emerged from a study of PD-L1 blockade in urothelial cancer. Background on the study: About nine tenths of the roughly 30 patients were men whose urothelial cancer was bladder-origin. Prior chemotherapy in patients spanned 0 to 3 regimens. Points from the study as a whole: Tumor-linked clones in blood grew more by 3 weeks in durable-benefit patients.

Regarding time point: peripheral blood 6 weeks after treatment start. This clone has a handful of counts. Its matching antigen is unknown. Synthetic analogs of TCR templates were spiked into every PCR. Sequenced by immunoSEQ multiplex PCR; TCRdb stores in-frame clones only, minus some. The table has about 46,000 clones, approximately 86% seen once; the top ten hold about 2%. Germline V gene sequence: CDR1 SGHDT, CDR2 YYEEEE. Deletions cut 4 bases from V and 2 bases from J, with 15 bases between. The length of the CDR3 is 15 residues. This chain joins TRBV5-6 and TRBJ1-2; a possible D gene is TRBD1 (6 bases). The material sequenced was PBMCs, taken around atezolizumab (anti-PD-L1) treatment. The clonotype comes from a man in his fifties with urothelial cancer. The CDR3 is CASSLPGHRNYGYTF. CDR3 DNA: TGTGCCAGCAGCCTTCCGGGACACCGGAACTATGGCTACACCTTC.